This TCR beta chain was identified during a study of T-cell reconstitution after alpha-beta-depleted transplantation in children. This clonotype was counted only a few times. TCRbeta library preparation incorporated unique molecular identifiers. TCRdb analysed the PCR reads with MiXCR anew, one entry per CDR3 protein. The sample includes around 680,000 distinct CDR3 sequences, 16% of them seen just once. Germline CDR1 is SGHDT and CDR2 is YYEEEE. Trimming left V 4 bases short and J 0 bases short, with 11 bases between. This CDR3 is built from 15 residues. The receptor was isolated from a human donor who donated a stem cell graft to a child with acute myeloid leukemia. The sequencing here drew on PBMCs from the stem cell graft donor, taken from the stem cell graft. The chain employs TRBV5-6 and TRBJ2-4; D unclear. The DNA for the CDR3 is TGTGCCAGCAGCCCGAGGCCCTTAGCCAAAAACATTCAGTACTTC. This gives the protein CASSPRPLAKNIQYF. Drawing the rest from reference TRBV5-6 and TRBJ2-4, the complete variable domain is DAGVTQSPTHLIKTRGQQVTLRCSPKSGHDTVSWYQQALGQGPQFIFQYYEEEERQRGNFPDRFSGHQFPNYSSELNVNALLLGDSALYLCASSPRPLAKNIQYFGAGTRLSVL.